The clone carrying this T cell receptor beta chain has a handful of counts. Its antigen is unknown. With template switching, a universal primer site was added, and the cDNA carried unique molecular identifiers. In TCRdb, the 5' RACE reads were re-called with MiXCR into one record per CDR3 protein. Of roughly 490,000 distinct CDR3 sequences in the sample, more than 13% were seen once. This CDR3 is built from 13 residues. V lost 3 bases, J lost 8 bases, and 4 bases stayed unmatched. Germline CDR1 is SGHDT and CDR2 is YYEEEE. The sample originates from a study of identical twins. Findings of the study overall: Potential partial confounding of zero-insertion analyses by invariant MAIT and iNKT cells was noted.

Separately, the same data were catalogued under a study of yellow fever vaccine responses in identical twins.

The chain combines TRBV5-6 with TRBJ2-4, with 8 positions matching TRBD1. The sample consisted of CD4+ T cells sorted from blood. The sequence derives from a woman under 30 in good health. The CDR3: CASSSDRGDIQYF. The CDR3 DNA reads TGTGCCAGCAGCTCAGACAGGGGAGACATTCAGTACTTC.